The source of this T cell receptor beta chain is a study of spatial heterogeneity in lung cancer. Study-level findings and limits: In blood, ubiquitous expanded tumor TCRs appeared more at resection than follow-up.

TCRdb re-called the 5' RACE reads through MiXCR, storing one row per CDR3 protein. The sample records approximately 110,000 distinct CDR3 sequences, under 14% being singletons. The time point here: blood at routine non-recurrence follow-up after resection. Of note for this clonotype: Its antigen is not known.

This receptor was identified in a female donor with early-stage non-small cell lung cancer. The source was PBMCs, collected at follow-up.

CDR3 in DNA: TGCAGTGCTAGTAGTGAGGTCATTCAGTACTTC. The encoded protein is CSASSEVIQYF. V usage is TRBV20-1 and J usage is TRBJ2-4, with D hard to call. The V end was cut by 3 bases, the J end by 9 bases, with 9 bases between. Germline V gene data show CDR1 as DFQATT and CDR2 as SNEGSKA (reference sequence). The CDR3 totals 11 residues.